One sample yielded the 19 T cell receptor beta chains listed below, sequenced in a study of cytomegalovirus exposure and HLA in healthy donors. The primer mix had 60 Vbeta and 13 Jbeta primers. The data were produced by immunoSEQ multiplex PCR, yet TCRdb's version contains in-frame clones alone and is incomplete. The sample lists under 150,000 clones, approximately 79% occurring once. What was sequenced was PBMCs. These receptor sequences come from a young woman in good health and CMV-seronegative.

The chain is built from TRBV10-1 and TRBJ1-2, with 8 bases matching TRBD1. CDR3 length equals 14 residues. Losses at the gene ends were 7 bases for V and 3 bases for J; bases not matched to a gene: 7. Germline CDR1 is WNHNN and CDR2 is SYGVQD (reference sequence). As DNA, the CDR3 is TGCGCCAGCACCTGCTCAGGGGGCGACTATGGCTACACCTTC. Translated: CASTCSGGDYGYTF.

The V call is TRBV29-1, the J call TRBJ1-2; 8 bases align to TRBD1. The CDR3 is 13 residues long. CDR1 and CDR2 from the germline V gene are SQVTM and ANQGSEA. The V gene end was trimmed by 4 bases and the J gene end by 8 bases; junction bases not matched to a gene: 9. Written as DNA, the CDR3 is TGCAGCGTTGTAGGAGCACAGGGGGGGGGCTACACCTTC. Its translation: CSVVGAQGGGYTF.

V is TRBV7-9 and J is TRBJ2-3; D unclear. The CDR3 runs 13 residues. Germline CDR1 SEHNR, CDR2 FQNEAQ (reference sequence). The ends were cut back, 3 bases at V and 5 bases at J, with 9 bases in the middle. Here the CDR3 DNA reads TGTGCCAGCAGCTTGAGTTCGGTAGATACGCAGTATTTT. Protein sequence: CASSLSSVDTQYF.

CDR3 residues: CASSLPIQETQYF. The CDR3 region has the DNA TGTGCCAGCAGCTTGCCTATCCAAGAGACCCAGTACTTC. This chain uses TRBV7-8 with TRBJ2-5, with D uncertain. Looked up from germline, CDR1 is SGHVS and CDR2 is FQNEAQ. Trimming took off 3 bases at V and 1 base at J, with 6 bases between the two ends. There are 13 residues in the CDR3.

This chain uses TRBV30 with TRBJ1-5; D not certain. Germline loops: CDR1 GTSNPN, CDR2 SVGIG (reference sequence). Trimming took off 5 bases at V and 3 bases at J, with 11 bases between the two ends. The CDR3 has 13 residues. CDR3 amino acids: CAWGRENNQPQHF. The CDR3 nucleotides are TGTGCCTGGGGGAGGGAAAACAATCAGCCCCAGCATTTT. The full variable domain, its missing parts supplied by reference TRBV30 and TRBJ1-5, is SQTIHQWPATLVQPVGSPLSLECTVEGTSNPNLYWYRQAAGRGLQLLFYSVGIGQISSEVPQNLSASRPQDRQFILSSKKLLLSDSGFYLCAWGRENNQPQHFGDGTRLSIL.

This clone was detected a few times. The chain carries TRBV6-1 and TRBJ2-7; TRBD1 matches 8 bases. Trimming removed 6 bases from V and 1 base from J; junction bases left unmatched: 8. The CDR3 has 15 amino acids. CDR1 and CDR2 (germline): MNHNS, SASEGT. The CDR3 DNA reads TGTGCCAGCAGCCGTGGACAGGGAAGTTCCTACGAGCAGTACTTC. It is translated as CASSRGQGSSYEQYF.

In DNA form, the CDR3 reads TGTGCCAGCAGTGTGCAGGGGCCGAACACTGAAGCTTTCTTT. Translating gives CASSVQGPNTEAFF. The J gene is TRBJ1-1, the V gene TRBV6-1, with D possibly being TRBD1 (6 bases). Trimming removed 4 bases at V and 1 base at J, with 10 bases between. Germline CDR1 and CDR2: MNHNS and SASEGT. The CDR3 consists of 14 residues.

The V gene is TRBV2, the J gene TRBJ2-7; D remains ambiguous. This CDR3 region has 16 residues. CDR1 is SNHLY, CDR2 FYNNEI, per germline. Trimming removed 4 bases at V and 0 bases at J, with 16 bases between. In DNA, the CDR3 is TGTGCCAGCAGTGGCTCCTTGGGCCTTAGCTCCTACGAGCAGTACTTC. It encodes CASSGSLGLSSYEQYF.

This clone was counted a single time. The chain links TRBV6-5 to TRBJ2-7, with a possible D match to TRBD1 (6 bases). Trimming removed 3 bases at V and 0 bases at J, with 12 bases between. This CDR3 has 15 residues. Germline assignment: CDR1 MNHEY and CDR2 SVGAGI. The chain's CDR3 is CASSYTRDNSYEQYF. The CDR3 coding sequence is TGTGCCAGCAGTTATACTAGGGACAACTCCTACGAGCAGTACTTC.

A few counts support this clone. CDR3 coding DNA: TGCGCCAGCAGCCCGACGGGACAGGTGGCCACCGGGGAGCTGTTTTTT. Encoded protein: CASSPTGQVATGELFF. The chain uses TRBV5-1 and TRBJ2-2, with 8 bases lining up with TRBD1. The ends lost 4 bases at V and 4 bases at J; junction bases unmatched: 9. The CDR3 spans 16 residues. The germline CDR1 and CDR2 sequences are SGHRS and YFSETQ.

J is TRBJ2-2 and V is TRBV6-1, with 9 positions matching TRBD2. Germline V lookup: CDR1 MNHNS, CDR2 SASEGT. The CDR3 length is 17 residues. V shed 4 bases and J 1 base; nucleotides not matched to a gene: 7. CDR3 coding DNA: TGTGCCAGCAGTGCCCCTCTAGCGGGGAGGAACACCGGGGAGCTGTTTTTT. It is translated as CASSAPLAGRNTGELFF.

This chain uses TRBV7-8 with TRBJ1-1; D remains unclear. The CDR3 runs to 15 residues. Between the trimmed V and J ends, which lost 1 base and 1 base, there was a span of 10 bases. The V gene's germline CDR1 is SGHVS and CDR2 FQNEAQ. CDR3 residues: CASSLDGARNTEAFF. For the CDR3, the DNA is TGTGCCAGCAGCTTAGATGGAGCGCGGAACACTGAAGCTTTCTTT.

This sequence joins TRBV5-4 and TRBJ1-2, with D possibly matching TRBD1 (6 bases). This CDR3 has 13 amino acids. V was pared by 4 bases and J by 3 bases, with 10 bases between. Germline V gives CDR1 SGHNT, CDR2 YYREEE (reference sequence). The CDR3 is CASSPDSYYGYTF. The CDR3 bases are TGTGCCAGCAGCCCGGACAGTTACTATGGCTACACCTTC.

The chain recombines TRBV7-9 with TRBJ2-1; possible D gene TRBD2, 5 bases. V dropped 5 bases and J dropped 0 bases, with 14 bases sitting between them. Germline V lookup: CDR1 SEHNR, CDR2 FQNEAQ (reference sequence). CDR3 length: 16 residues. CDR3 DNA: TGTGCCAGCAGCGATCTCGGGGAAAGCTCCTACAATGAGCAGTTCTTC. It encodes CASSDLGESSYNEQFF.

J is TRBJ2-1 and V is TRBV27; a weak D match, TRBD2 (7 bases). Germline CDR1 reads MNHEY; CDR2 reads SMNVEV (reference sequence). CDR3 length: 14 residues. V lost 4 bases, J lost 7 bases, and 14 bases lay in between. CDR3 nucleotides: TGTGCCAGCAGTTGGTGGGGGGGCAGAAATGAGCAGTTCTTC. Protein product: CASSWWGGRNEQFF.

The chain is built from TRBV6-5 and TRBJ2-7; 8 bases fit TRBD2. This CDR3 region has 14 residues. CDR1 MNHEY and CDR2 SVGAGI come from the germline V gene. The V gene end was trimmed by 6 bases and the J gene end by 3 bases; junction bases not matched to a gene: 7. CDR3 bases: TGTGCCAGCAGAACTCCACGGGGGGGCTACGAGCAGTACTTC. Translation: CASRTPRGGYEQYF.

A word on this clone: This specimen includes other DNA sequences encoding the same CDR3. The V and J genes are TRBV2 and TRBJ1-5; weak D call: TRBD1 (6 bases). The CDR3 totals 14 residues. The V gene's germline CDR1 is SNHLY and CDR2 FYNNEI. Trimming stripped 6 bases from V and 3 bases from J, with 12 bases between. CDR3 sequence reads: CASRQDSFNQPQHF. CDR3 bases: TGTGCCAGCAGGCAGGACAGCTTCAATCAGCCCCAGCATTTT.

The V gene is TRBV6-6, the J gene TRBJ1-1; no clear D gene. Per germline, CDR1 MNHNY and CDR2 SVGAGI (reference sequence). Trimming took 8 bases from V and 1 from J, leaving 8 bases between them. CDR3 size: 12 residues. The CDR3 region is CASGRQNTEAFF. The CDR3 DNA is TGTGCCAGCGGGCGACAGAACACTGAAGCTTTCTTT.

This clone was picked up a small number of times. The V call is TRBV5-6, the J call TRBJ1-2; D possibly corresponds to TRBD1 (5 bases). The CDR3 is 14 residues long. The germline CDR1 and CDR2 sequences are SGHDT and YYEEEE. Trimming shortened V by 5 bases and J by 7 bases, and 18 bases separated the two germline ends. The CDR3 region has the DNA TGTGCCAGCAGGGGGGGGGTGAACTATTCTGGCTACACCTTC. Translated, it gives CASRGGVNYSGYTF.